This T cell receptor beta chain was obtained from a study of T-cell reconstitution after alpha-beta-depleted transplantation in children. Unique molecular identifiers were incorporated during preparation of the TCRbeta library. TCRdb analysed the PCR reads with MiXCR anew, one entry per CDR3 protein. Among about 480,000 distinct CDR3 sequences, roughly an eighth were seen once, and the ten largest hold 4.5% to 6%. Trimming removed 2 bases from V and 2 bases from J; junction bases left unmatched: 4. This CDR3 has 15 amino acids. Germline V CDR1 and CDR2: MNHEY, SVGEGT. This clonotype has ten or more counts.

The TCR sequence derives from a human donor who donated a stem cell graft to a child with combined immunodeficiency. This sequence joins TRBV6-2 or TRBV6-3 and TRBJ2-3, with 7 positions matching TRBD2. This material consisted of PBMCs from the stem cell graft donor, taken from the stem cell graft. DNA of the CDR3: TGTGCCAGCAGTTACCCGGGGGGTTCCACAGATACGCAGTATTTT. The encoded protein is CASSYPGGSTDTQYF.